The 22 T cell receptor beta chains presented below share a single source sample, sequenced in a study of CD8+ T cells in alopecia areata. RNA was isolated and reverse transcribed to cDNA, the sequencing template. The table came from immunoSEQ multiplex PCR; TCRdb's copy has only in-frame clones and leaves some out. The table lists some 12,000 clones, 50% to 70% of them singletons. Collected material from alopecia areata patients comprised lesional scalp punch biopsies and peripheral blood. Source material: skin. The receptors derive from a human donor with alopecia areata.

V gene TRBV27 combines with J gene TRBJ2-3, with D hard to call. The CDR3 contains 12 residues. From germline, CDR1 is MNHEY and CDR2 SMNVEV (reference sequence). The V and J ends lost 4 bases and 5 bases respectively, with 7 bases between them. CDR3 amino acids: CASSSPGDTQYF. For the CDR3, the DNA is TGTGCCAGCAGTTCCCCAGGAGATACGCAGTATTTT.

The chain employs TRBV28 and TRBJ2-4; the D gene could be TRBD1 or TRBD2 (5 bases each). Germline CDR1 MDHEN, CDR2 SYDVKM. Trimming took 2 bases from V and 16 from J, leaving 21 bases between them. The CDR3 loop spans 14 amino acids. The CDR3 sequence: CASSLDVAGRELYF. The CDR3 DNA is TGTGCCAGCAGTTTAGATGTGGCGGGCAGGGAGTTATACTTC.

The chain employs TRBV30 and TRBJ2-3; the match to TRBD2 covers 12 bases. Germline CDR1 is GTSNPN and CDR2 is SVGIG (reference sequence). After removal of 1 base from V and 2 bases from J, the junction contained 1 base not matched to a gene. There are 15 residues in the CDR3. In DNA form, the CDR3 reads TGTGCCTGGAGTGGACTAGCGGGAGACACAGATACGCAGTATTTT. It is translated as CAWSGLAGDTDTQYF.

The chain links TRBV10-3 to TRBJ1-3; 7 nucleotides agree with TRBD1. The CDR3 totals 16 residues. Germline V CDR1 and CDR2: ENHRY, SYGVKD. V dropped 0 bases and J dropped 0; count of bases not matched to a gene: 2. CDR3 protein: CAISESDRTSGNTIYF. CDR3 coding DNA: TGTGCCATCAGTGAGTCGGACAGGACCTCTGGAAACACCATATATTTT.

The V call is TRBV28, the J call TRBJ2-7; 11 bases agree with TRBD2. Trimming cost V 6 bases and J 0 bases; bases outside gene matches: 13. The CDR3 totals 18 residues. Germline-derived CDR1 and CDR2 are MDHEN and SYDVKM. CDR3 region: CASSPTGLAVPSSYEQYF. The CDR3 DNA reads as TGTGCCAGCAGCCCTACGGGACTAGCGGTCCCGAGCTCCTACGAGCAGTACTTC. The full variable domain, rest sourced from reference TRBV28 and TRBJ2-7, is DVKVTQSSRYLVKRTGEKVFLECVQDMDHENMFWYRQDPGLGLRLIYFSYDVKMKEKGDIPEGYSVSREKKERFSLILESASTNQTSMYLCASSPTGLAVPSSYEQYFGPGTRLTVT.

The genes are TRBV19 and TRBJ1-1; D gene ambiguous. V was clipped by 1 base and J by 5 bases, with 11 bases between them. This CDR3 spans 14 amino acids. Germline CDR1 and CDR2: LNHDA and SQIVND (reference sequence). This chain's CDR3 is CASSIGLYGTEAFF. The CDR3 nucleotides are TGTGCCAGTAGTATAGGGCTATATGGGACTGAAGCTTTCTTT.

The rearrangement links TRBV7-8 to TRBJ1-3, with D tentatively TRBD1 (5 bases). CDR3 length: 18 residues. CDR1 is SGHVS and CDR2 is FQNEAQ in the germline V gene. Trimming took 1 base from V and 0 from J, leaving 16 bases between them. The CDR3: CASSLGFGGGTSGNTIYF. The CDR3 DNA reads as TGTGCCAGCAGCTTAGGGTTTGGAGGTGGGACCTCTGGAAACACCATATATTTT.

The sample holds one count of this clone. The chain links TRBV28 to TRBJ1-1; D unclear. The V end was cut by 2 bases, the J end by 7 bases, with 26 bases between. Germline CDR1 is MDHEN and CDR2 is SYDVKM. This CDR3 contains 18 residues. The DNA of the CDR3 is TGTGCCAGCAGTTTAAGTTTGATATTTCGGACGGGCCGGGTTGAAGCTTTCTTT. Protein sequence: CASSLSLIFRTGRVEAFF. The variable domain in full, with the rest retrieved from reference TRBV28 and TRBJ1-1, is DVKVTQSSRYLVKRTGEKVFLECVQDMDHENMFWYRQDPGLGLRLIYFSYDVKMKEKGDIPEGYSVSREKKERFSLILESASTNQTSMYLCASSLSLIFRTGRVEAFFGQGTRLTVV.

The chain carries TRBV7-2 and TRBJ1-6, with unresolved D. The germline V and J ends were trimmed by 5 bases and 10 bases, with 9 bases remaining between them. The CDR3 runs 12 residues. Germline V CDR1 and CDR2: SGHTA, FQGNSA. The CDR3, as DNA: TGTGCCAGCAGCGTGTCTGGATCACCCCTCCACTTT. The encoded protein is CASSVSGSPLHF.

A word on this clone: One junction end does not reproduce the germline sequence, and a read error may be involved. The rearrangement joins TRBV15 to TRBJ1-2, with D tentatively TRBD1 (6 bases). This CDR3 spans 19 amino acids. The germline V gene encodes CDR1 LNHNV and CDR2 YYDKDF (reference sequence). The CDR3 DNA sequence: TGTGCCGCCAGCAGAGGAGCGCAGGGGACGGCCGTCCGAAGATATGGCTACACCTTC. This encodes CAASRGAQGTAVRRYGYTF.

V is TRBV7-9 and J is TRBJ2-5, with D perhaps TRBD1 (6 bases). Per germline, CDR1 SEHNR and CDR2 FQNEAQ (reference sequence). V gave up 1 base and J gave up 2 bases, with 11 bases separating them. There are 15 residues in the CDR3. This CDR3 is CASSLGTVKQETQYF. The CDR3 nucleotides read TGTGCCAGCAGCTTAGGGACAGTTAAACAAGAGACCCAGTACTTC. Based on the CDR3 plus reference TRBV7-9 and TRBJ2-5, the full variable domain is DTGVSQNPRHKITKRGQNVTFRCDPISEHNRLYWYRQTLGQGPEFLTYFQNEAQLEKSRLLSDRFSAERPKGSFSTLEIQRTEQGDSAMYLCASSLGTVKQETQYFGPGTRLLVL.

J is TRBJ1-2 and V is TRBV18; 9 nucleotides line up with TRBD1. Per germline, CDR1 KGHSH and CDR2 LQKENI. CDR3 length: 13 residues. V lost 3 bases and J lost 6; bases outside the gene matches: 2. CDR3 sequence (DNA): TGTGCCAGCTCACCCGGACAGGGGAATGGCTACACCTTC. It translates to CASSPGQGNGYTF.

V and J are TRBV2 and TRBJ2-7; no definite D call. Germline-derived CDR1 and CDR2 are SNHLY and FYNNEI. The CDR3 extends over 13 amino acids. V was shortened by 5 bases and J by 2 bases, with 10 bases between the two germline ends. In nucleotides, the CDR3 is TGTGCCAGCAGTTTGGACGGAACCTACGAGCAGTACTTC. Amino acid sequence: CASSLDGTYEQYF.

This chain uses TRBV4-2 with TRBJ2-5; D is unclear. The V end lost 1 base, the J end lost 2 bases, and 5 bases lay between the germline ends. The CDR3 sequence is 13 residues long. Per germline, CDR1 LGHNA and CDR2 YNFKEQ. The CDR3 region is CASSQGQQETQYF. For the CDR3, the DNA is TGTGCCAGCAGCCAAGGACAACAAGAGACCCAGTACTTC.

The chain carries TRBV29-1 and TRBJ2-7; 7 bases are shared with TRBD1. Germline CDR1 SQVTM, CDR2 ANQGSEA. The CDR3 is 12 amino acids. V lost 5 bases, J lost 0 bases, and 1 base stayed unmatched. CDR3 sequence (DNA): TGCAGCGTTTGGACAGGCTCCTACGAGCAGTACTTC. Encoded protein: CSVWTGSYEQYF.

This clone was observed a few times. The chain couples TRBV19 to TRBJ2-6; tentatively, D is TRBD2 (5 bases). The germline CDR1 and CDR2 sequences are LNHDA and SQIVND (reference sequence). The CDR3 extends over 18 amino acids. The ends were cut back, 2 bases at V and 0 bases at J, with 14 bases in the middle. CDR3 in DNA: TGTGCCAGTAGTATACCTGGCAGGCTAGCCTCTGGGGCCAACGTCCTGACTTTC. It encodes CASSIPGRLASGANVLTF. The variable domain in full, completed from reference TRBV19 and TRBJ2-6, reads DGGITQSPKYLFRKEGQNVTLSCEQNLNHDAMYWYRQDPGQGLRLIYYSQIVNDFQKGDIAEGYSVSREKKESFPLTVTSAQKNPTAFYLCASSIPGRLASGANVLTFGAGSRLTVL.

The V call is TRBV7-8, the J call TRBJ2-5; D gene ambiguous. Trimming took off 2 bases at V and 5 bases at J, with 18 bases between the two ends. Germline CDR1 is SGHVS and CDR2 is FQNEAQ. The CDR3 contains 16 residues. The CDR3 region is CASSLNIGTGEETQYF. CDR3 in DNA: TGTGCCAGCAGCTTAAATATAGGAACGGGTGAGGAGACCCAGTACTTC.

The J gene is TRBJ1-6, the V gene TRBV7-8, with D possibly being TRBD1 (6 bases). In germline, CDR1 is SGHVS, CDR2 FQNEAQ. V was clipped by 3 bases and J by 11 bases, with 17 bases between them. The CDR3 is 15 amino acids. CDR3 amino acids: CASSFGRGPPTPLHF. CDR3 in DNA: TGTGCCAGCAGCTTCGGCAGGGGTCCCCCTACACCCCTCCACTTT. The variable domain in full, with the rest retrieved from reference TRBV7-8 and TRBJ1-6, is GAGVSQSPRYKVAKRGQDVALRCDPISGHVSLFWYQQALGQGPEFLTYFQNEAQLDKSGLPSDRFFAERPEGSVSTLKIQRTQQEDSAVYLCASSFGRGPPTPLHFGNGTRLTVT.

The gene calls are TRBV30 and TRBJ1-4; D is unclear. V dropped 1 base and J dropped 2 bases, with 14 bases sitting between them. The CDR3 spans 16 residues. Germline CDR1 reads GTSNPN; CDR2 reads SVGIG (reference sequence). CDR3: CAWSAILFRTNEKLFF. The CDR3 bases are TGTGCCTGGAGTGCCATTCTTTTCCGGACTAATGAAAAACTGTTTTTT.

This clone was found a few times. V is TRBV25-1 and J is TRBJ1-2; perhaps TRBD1 as D (5 bases). CDR1 is MGHDK, CDR2 SYGVNS, per germline. V dropped 8 bases and J dropped 4 bases, with 14 bases sitting between them. The CDR3 length is 13 residues. Written as DNA, the CDR3 is TGTGCCAGCGGGTCGGGACGGTCCTATGGCTACACCTTC. It translates to CASGSGRSYGYTF.

CDR3: CASSPGSMETQYF. In DNA, the CDR3 is TGCGCCAGCAGCCCCGGGTCTATGGAGACCCAGTACTTC. The chain joins TRBV5-1 to TRBJ2-5; no reliable D call. Germline assignment: CDR1 SGHRS and CDR2 YFSETQ. The CDR3 length is 13 residues. The ends were cut back, 4 bases at V and 5 bases at J, with 12 bases in the middle.

The chain employs TRBV7-3 and TRBJ2-1, with a tentative D call TRBD2 (6 bases). In germline, CDR1 is SGHTA, CDR2 FQGTGA. V was trimmed by 5 bases and J by 8 bases, leaving 19 bases between them. The CDR3 runs 15 residues. CDR3 region: CASSPHPRGRDEQFF. The CDR3 region has the DNA TGTGCCAGCAGCCCCCACCCGCGGGGCCGCGATGAGCAGTTCTTC.